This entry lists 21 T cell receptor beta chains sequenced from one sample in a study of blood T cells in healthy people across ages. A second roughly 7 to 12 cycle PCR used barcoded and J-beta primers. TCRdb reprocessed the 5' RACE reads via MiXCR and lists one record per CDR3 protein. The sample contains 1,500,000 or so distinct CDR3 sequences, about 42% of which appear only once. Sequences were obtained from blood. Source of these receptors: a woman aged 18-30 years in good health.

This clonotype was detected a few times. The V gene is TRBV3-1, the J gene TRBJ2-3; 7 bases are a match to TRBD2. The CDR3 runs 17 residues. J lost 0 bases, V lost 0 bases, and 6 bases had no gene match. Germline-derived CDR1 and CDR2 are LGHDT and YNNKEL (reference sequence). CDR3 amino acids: CASSQDWGSGSTDTQYF. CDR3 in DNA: TGTGCCAGCAGCCAAGATTGGGGTAGCGGGAGCACAGATACGCAGTATTTT.

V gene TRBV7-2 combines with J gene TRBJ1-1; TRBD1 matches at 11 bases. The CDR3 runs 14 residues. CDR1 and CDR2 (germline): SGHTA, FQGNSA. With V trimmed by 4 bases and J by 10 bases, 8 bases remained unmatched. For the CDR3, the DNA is TGTGCCAGCAGCTCCGGACAGGGGGCGTTTGGAGCTTTCTTT. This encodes CASSSGQGAFGAFF.

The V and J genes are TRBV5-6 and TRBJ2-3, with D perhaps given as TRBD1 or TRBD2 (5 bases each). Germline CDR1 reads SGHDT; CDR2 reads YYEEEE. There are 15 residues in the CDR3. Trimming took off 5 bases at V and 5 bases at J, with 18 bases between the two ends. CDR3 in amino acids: CASRRAGTGRDTQYF. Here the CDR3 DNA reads TGTGCCAGCAGGCGAGCCGGGACGGGGCGAGATACGCAGTATTTT.

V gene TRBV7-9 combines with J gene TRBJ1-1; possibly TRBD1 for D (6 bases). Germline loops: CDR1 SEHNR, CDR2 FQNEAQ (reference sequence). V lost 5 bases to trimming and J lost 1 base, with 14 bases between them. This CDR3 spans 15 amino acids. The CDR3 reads CASSHPGHSNTEAFF. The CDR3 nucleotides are TGTGCCAGCAGCCACCCGGGACATTCGAACACTGAAGCTTTCTTT.

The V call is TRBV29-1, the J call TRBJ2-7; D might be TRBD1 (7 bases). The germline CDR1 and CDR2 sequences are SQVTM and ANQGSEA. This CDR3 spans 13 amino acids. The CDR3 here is CNASYRGGDEQYF. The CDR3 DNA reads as TGCAACGCCTCATACAGGGGCGGGGACGAGCAGTACTTC.

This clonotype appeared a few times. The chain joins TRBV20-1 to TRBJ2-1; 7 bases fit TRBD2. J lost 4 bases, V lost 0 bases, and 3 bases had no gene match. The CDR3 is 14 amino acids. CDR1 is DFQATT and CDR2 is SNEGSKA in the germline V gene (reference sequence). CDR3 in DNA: TGCAGTGCTAGAGATCCTAGCGGATACAATGAGCAGTTCTTC. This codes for CSARDPSGYNEQFF.

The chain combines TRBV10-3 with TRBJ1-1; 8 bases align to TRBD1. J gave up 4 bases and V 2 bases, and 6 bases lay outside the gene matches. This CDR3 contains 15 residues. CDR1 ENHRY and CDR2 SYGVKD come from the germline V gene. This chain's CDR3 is CAISEHGQGATEAFF. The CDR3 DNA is TGTGCCATCAGTGAGCACGGACAGGGAGCCACTGAAGCTTTCTTT.

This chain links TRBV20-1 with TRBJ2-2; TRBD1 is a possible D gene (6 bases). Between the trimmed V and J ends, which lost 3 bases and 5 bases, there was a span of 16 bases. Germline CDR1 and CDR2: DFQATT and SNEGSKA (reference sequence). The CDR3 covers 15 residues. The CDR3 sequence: CSASSTGKGTGELFF. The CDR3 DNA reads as TGCAGTGCTAGCAGCACAGGGAAAGGAACCGGGGAGCTGTTTTTT.

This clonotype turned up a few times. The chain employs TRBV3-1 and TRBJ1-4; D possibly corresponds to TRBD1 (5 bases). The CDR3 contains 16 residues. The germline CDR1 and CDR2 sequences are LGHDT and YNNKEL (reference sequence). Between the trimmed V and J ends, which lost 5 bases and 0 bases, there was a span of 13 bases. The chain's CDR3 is CASSYWDPSTNEKLFF. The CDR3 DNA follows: TGTGCCAGCAGCTATTGGGACCCCTCAACTAATGAAAAACTGTTTTTT.

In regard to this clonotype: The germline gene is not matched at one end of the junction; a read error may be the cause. CDR3 loop: CANSPLASFQETQYF. CDR3 bases: TGCGCCAACAGCCCCCTAGCGTCCTTTCAAGAGACCCAGTACTTC. The V call is TRBV5-1, the J call TRBJ2-7, with TRBD2 as a possible D gene (6 bases). The last part of the DNA fits TRBJ2-5 better; the J call may be wrong. The length of the CDR3 is 15 residues. The V gene's germline CDR1 is SGHRS and CDR2 YFSETQ.

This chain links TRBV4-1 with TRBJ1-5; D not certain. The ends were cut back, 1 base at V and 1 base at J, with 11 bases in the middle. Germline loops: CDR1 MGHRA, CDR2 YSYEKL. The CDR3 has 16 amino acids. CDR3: CASSQGSRQSNQPQHF. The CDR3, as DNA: TGCGCCAGCAGCCAAGGCTCCAGGCAGAGCAATCAGCCCCAGCATTTT.

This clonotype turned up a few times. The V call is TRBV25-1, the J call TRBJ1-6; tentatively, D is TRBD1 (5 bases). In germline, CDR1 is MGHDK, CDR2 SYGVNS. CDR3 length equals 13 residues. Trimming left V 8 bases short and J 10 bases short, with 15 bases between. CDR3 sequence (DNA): TGTGCCAGCGGGGGGTTTACCGGGTCACCCCTCCACTTT. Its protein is CASGGFTGSPLHF. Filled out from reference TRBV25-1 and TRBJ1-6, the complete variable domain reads EADIYQTPRYLVIGTGKKITLECSQTMGHDKMYWYQQDPGMELHLIHYSYGVNSTEKGDLSSESTVSRIRTEHFPLTLESARPSHTSQYLCASGGFTGSPLHFGNGTRLTVT.

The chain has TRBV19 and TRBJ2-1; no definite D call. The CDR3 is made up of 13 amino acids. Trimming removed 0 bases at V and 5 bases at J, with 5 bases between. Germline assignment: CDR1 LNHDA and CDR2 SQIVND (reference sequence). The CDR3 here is CASSIEPDNEQFF. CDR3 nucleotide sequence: TGTGCCAGTAGTATAGAACCCGACAATGAGCAGTTCTTC.

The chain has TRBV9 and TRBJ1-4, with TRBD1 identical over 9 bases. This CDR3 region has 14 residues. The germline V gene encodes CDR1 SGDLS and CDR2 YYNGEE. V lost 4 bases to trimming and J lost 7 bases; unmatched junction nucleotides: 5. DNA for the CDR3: TGTGCCAGCAGCACACAGGGGGCTTTTGAAAAACTGTTTTTT. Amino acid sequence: CASSTQGAFEKLFF.

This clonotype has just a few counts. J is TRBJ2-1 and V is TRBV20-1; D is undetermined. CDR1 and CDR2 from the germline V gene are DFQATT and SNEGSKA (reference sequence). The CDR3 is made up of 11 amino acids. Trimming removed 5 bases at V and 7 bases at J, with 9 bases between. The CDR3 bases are TGCAGTGCTGACCCCCGGAATGAGCAGTTCTTC. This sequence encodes CSADPRNEQFF.

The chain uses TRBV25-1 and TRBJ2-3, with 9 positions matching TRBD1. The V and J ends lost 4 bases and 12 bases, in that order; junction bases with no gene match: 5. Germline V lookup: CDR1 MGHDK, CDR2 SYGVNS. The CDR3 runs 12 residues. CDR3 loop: CASSATGQGQYF. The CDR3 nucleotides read TGTGCCAGCAGTGCCACGGGACAGGGCCAGTATTTT.

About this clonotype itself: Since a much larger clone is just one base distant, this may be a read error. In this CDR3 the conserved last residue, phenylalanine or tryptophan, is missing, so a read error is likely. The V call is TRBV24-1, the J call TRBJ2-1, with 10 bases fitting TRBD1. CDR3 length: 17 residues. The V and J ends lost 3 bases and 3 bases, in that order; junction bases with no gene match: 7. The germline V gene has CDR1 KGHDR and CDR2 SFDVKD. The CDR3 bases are TGTGCCACCAGTGATACAACCGGGACAGGGGTCTACAATGAGCAGTTCCTC. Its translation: CATSDTTGTGVYNEQFL.

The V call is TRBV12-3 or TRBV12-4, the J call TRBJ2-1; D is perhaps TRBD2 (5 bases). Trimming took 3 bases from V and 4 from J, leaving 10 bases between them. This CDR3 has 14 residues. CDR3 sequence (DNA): TGTGCCAGCAGTTTCCTAGCACCGTACAATGAGCAGTTCTTC. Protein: CASSFLAPYNEQFF.

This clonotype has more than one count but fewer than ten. The CDR3, as DNA: TGTGCCAGCAGCGTGGACGGACGAACTAATGAAAAACTGTTTTTT. Its translation: CASSVDGRTNEKLFF. This chain links TRBV9 with TRBJ1-4; unclear D gene. Germline V CDR1 and CDR2: SGDLS, YYNGEE. The germline V and J ends were trimmed by 2 bases and 1 base, with 9 bases remaining between them. This CDR3 comprises 15 residues.

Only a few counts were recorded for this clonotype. The CDR3 is CASSQEGLAGAHEQFF. As DNA, the CDR3 is TGCGCCAGCAGCCAAGAGGGACTAGCGGGAGCCCATGAGCAGTTCTTC. The V gene is TRBV4-3, the J gene TRBJ2-1; 14 bases map to TRBD2. The CDR3 is 16 residues long. V lost 0 bases and J lost 8; bases outside the gene matches: 3. Per the germline V gene, CDR1 is LGHNA and CDR2 is YSLEER.

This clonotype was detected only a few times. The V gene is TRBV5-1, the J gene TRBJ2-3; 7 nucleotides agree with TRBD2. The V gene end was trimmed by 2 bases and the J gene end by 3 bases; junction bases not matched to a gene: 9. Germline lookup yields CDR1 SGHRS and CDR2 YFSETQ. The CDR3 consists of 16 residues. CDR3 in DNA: TGCGCCAGCAGCTTCTTTTCGGGCGGGAGAACAGATACGCAGTATTTT. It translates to CASSFFSGGRTDTQYF.